This TCR beta chain was recovered during a study of cytomegalovirus exposure and HLA in healthy donors (dated by TCRdb to between 2016 and 2019). With respect to the entire study: An earlier analysis of approximately 640 of the donors reported approximately 290 Gb of sequence data and around 110 million unique TCR beta sequences from about 180 million T cells. The number of donors typed differed by locus, with about 629-640 for A, B, C, DRB1 and DQB1, about 500 for DQA1, 600 to 610 for DPA1, and some 440 for DPB1. Among around 400 genotyped donors of the cohort, an average of around 250,000 unique TCR beta nucleotide sequences was sequenced per donor, of which about 18% were non-productive. A later genetic analysis took genome-wide SNP genotypes for about three fifths of the 666 donors and used that subset as a discovery cohort. In a later analysis, previously published TCR beta repertoires from several hundred donors were re-analyzed and high-resolution HLA genotyping was added so that TCR occurrence patterns could be studied. To predict cytomegalovirus infection status, the study combined high-throughput TCR immunosequencing, statistical association of individual TCRs with disease status, and machine learning. All discovery cohort repertoires had been generated using a single sequencing platform. HLA typing covered class I and class II loci at four-digit resolution. Using immunosequencing, the study profiled T cell repertoires from fewer than 850 subjects and related those repertoires to cytomegalovirus serostatus. Donor age, sex, ethnicity and CMV serostatus were compiled together with the repertoire data. Rather than using new phenotypic data, the later analysis identified candidate immune exposures from TCR beta sequences and from how often those sequences occurred across donors. The study aimed to test whether signatures of past pathogen exposure could be identified by cataloging public T cell receptors. An earlier analysis of several hundred of the donors applied high-throughput TCR beta sequencing to assess whether each TCR beta V gene segment acted as functional or pseudogenic. Besides the first cohort of 666 subjects, a separate validation cohort made up of over a hundred different subjects was used. Because of strong linkage in the cohort, roughly five DR-DQ haplotypes were treated as single units for association and clustering. An early release that covered around 590 HLA-typed donors contained approximately 300 gigabases of sequencing data and roughly 84 million unique TCR sequences. Of the roughly 390 genotyped donors, over 70% fell in the genetic ancestry cluster associated with self-reported Caucasian donors.

As to this clone: Its antigen remains unidentified. Within one base of it there is no much larger clone, and no base qualities were kept.

Including cysteine and phenylalanine, the CDR3 has 18 amino acids. Kept here is only the CDR3 DNA, which spans 54 bases and is read in frame from base 1. Based on the germline V gene, the CDR1 and CDR2 sequences are LGHNT and FRNRAP. V has 1 base trimmed and J has 1 base trimmed; junction bases matching no gene number 11. Overall study results and their limits: A later analysis found that HLA-associated TCR beta chains were more clonally expanded and had lower generation probabilities than equally common non-associated chains. The presence/absence analyses assumed that sequencing depth was roughly uniform across donors, and that assumption may not be true. A few of the identified cytomegalovirus-associated TCR beta chains were confirmed in vitro to be specific for cytomegalovirus antigens. A group of highly shared sequence variants was considered likely to be a technical artifact of the sequencing pipeline. While some public TCRs were present in many individuals, most TCR sequences turned up only very rarely across donors. Immune exposure information for the cohort was limited to CMV serostatus. The classifier was reported to diagnose cytomegalovirus status with high specificity and sensitivity in both the original cohort and the validation cohort. In a later analysis, the rate of TCR association differed among HLA loci, with DRB1 alleles having the most associated TCRs and HLA-C alleles having the fewest. Several of the top co-occurrence clusters appeared to be linked to parvovirus B19, influenza, CMV and Epstein-Barr virus, according to a later analysis. Linkage disequilibrium might explain the correlated functional status among segregating V segments, but an unknown experimental factor could not be excluded. Assigning TCR associations to individual alleles was difficult when HLA alleles, especially DR and DQ, strongly co-occurred. Broadly in line with IMGT annotations, most TCR beta V segments showed up in productive rearrangements about 87% or about 30% of the time in an earlier analysis of 450 to 600 of the donors. The earlier analysis of 587 of the donors excluded roughly 17 rarely observed V segments, including chromosome 9 orphons, because counts were too low. V-gene and J-gene trimming of TCR beta chains was associated with a missense DCLRE1C variant in a later genetic analysis, and the association was replicated in an independent cohort. Only TCR beta chains were sequenced in this cohort, and the absence of alpha or paired-chain data limited detectable features. In a later analysis, most CMV-associated TCR beta chains were found to appear HLA-restricted, with HLA associations seemingly driven largely by CMV exposure. Because some donors lacked HLA typing at each locus, the association tests relied only on the typed subset. The authors suggested that the approach could potentially be generalized to other disease states and immunological phenotypes. A further reported finding was that TCR beta sequences accurately predicted the HLA-A and HLA-B alleles for most subjects in the first cohort. According to a later genetic analysis, donors in an Asian-associated ancestry cluster had fewer N-insertions in productive TCRs than the roughly 700-donor mean. Some IMGT-functional V segments, including TRBV6-2 and TRBV6-3, could not be told apart with the 87-base-pair reads, so those segments were excluded. At a false discovery rate of 0.05, a later analysis linked about 16,000 TCR beta sequences to specific HLA alleles. A total of 150 or so TCR beta chains were listed by the study as associated with cytomegalovirus.

The cohort comprised approximately 700 healthy bone marrow donors. All cohort members were sampled while nominally healthy, although unrecorded immune exposures were likely present. The donor was CMV seropositive and belonged to the group of some 290 seropositive cohort members. A peripheral blood sample was collected from each donor, and TCR beta sequencing was performed on peripheral blood mononuclear cells. Genomic DNA was extracted from the blood cell samples with the Qiagen DNeasy Blood Extraction Kit. To prepare the library, the immunoSEQ multiplex PCR assay was applied. For the multiplex PCR, a mixture combining 60 forward primers for TCR Vbeta segments and 13 reverse primers for TCR Jbeta segments was used. The CDR3 region of rearranged TCR beta genes was amplified from genomic DNA with a multiplex PCR assay. Amplified TCR beta libraries were sequenced as 87-base-pair reads on the Illumina HiSeq System. The paper's processing steps were these. A later analysis tallied 70 million to 100 million unique TCR beta chains across the 600 to 700 repertoires, and around 10 million of those chains were shared by two or more donors. A nearest-neighbor algorithm error-corrected the raw reads and collapsed the reads into unique sequences, merging closely related sequences to remove PCR and sequencing errors. To assign V, D and J gene segments, CDR3 sequences were aligned to IMGT reference sequences. For a sequence to be retained, a match of at least six nucleotides was required to both a V gene segment and a J gene segment. A rearrangement counted as productive if the CDR3 had no stop codons and remained in frame with V and J, and every other rearrangement counted as non-productive. Following IMGT convention, CDR3 was defined as the stretch from the second conserved V-encoded cysteine to the conserved J-encoded phenylalanine. In an earlier analysis of around 570 of the donors, sequences lacking an unambiguous match to a single V gene segment were excluded. An earlier analysis of over 450 of the donors classified V segments as functional when productive rearrangements were above 56.7% and as segregating when the standard deviation between donors was above 5%. To diagnose cytomegalovirus status from the catalog of TCR beta chain sequences, a statistical classification framework was built. In a later analysis, TCR nucleotide sequences were compared against IMGT/GENE-DB human TR gene sequences so that V and J genes could be assigned. The TCRdist pipeline was used in a later analysis to assign CDR3 sequences and most-parsimonious VDJ recombination scenarios. In a later analysis, each TCR beta chain was defined by its CDR3 amino acid sequence together with its V-gene family, and reads without a unique V-gene family were excluded. In a later analysis, several hundred highly shared, low-generation-probability nucleotide sequences were removed to address suspected cross-contamination and a sequencing artifact. In a later analysis, a clonal expansion index for each public chain was calculated from normalized within-repertoire ranks of inferred template counts. A later analysis computed generation probabilities with a VDJ recombination model fitted to out-of-frame rearrangements, and checked the results against IGoR. In a later analysis, TCR-TCR, TCR-HLA and TCR-CMV co-occurrence was scored with hypergeometric tests, and a repertoire-size bias correction was applied to TCR pairs. A later analysis estimated false discovery rates by permuting HLA or CMV assignments 20 times. In a later analysis, co-occurring TCRs were grouped with DBSCAN, and TCRdist sequence similarity was added when clustering was performed within HLA-allele-positive subsets. Co-occurrence clustering excluded repertoires with fewer than 30,000 or more than 120,000 public chains, plus five with anomalous nucleotide sharing. TCRdb provides this immuneACCESS table in a form limited to in-frame rearrangements. Some clones are lacking; in checked studies, under half of them reflect an unresolved V gene, and why the rest are absent is not known. V, J and clone size derive from that table, while D and trimming were established from the DNA sequence. Counted in this sample were about 130,000 clones; roughly 83% of them appeared once. Clones ranked in the top ten supply around 19% of the sample.

The origin of this receptor is a man younger than 35 in good health and CMV-seropositive. Sequenced input: PBMCs. The rearranged chain carries TRBV12-5 and TRBJ2-3, with 7 bases in between that match TRBD2. The CDR3 protein is CASGLAGKERDRTDTQYF. The bases read TGTGCTAGTGGTTTGGCCGGGAAAGAGCGGGATCGCACAGATACGCAGTATTTT. This CDR3, with the reference TRBV12-5 and TRBJ2-3 proteins standing in past its ends, gives the full variable domain DARVTQTPRHKVTEMGQEVTMRCQPILGHNTVFWYRQTMMQGLELLAYFRNRAPLDDSGMPKDRFSAEMPDATLATLKIQPSEPRDSAVYFCASGLAGKERDRTDTQYFGPGTRLTVL.